Each of the 21 T cell receptor beta chains below was sequenced from the same sample in a study of cytomegalovirus exposure and HLA in healthy donors. A multiplex PCR was run with 60 Vbeta primers and 13 Jbeta primers. Measured with immunoSEQ multiplex PCR; TCRdb has only the in-frame clones, and not every one. Its table lists 60,000 to 70,000 clones. Sequencing was carried out using PBMCs. These receptors were collected from a man younger than 45 in good health and CMV-seropositive.

V and J are TRBV14 and TRBJ2-2, with D possibly being TRBD1 (5 bases). The CDR3 sequence is 14 residues long. CDR1 is SGHDN, CDR2 FVKESK, per germline. V lost 1 base to trimming and J lost 4 bases, with 7 bases between them. This CDR3 is CASSQGQGTGELFF. The DNA for the CDR3 is TGTGCCAGCAGCCAAGGGCAGGGCACCGGGGAGCTGTTTTTT.

The chain combines TRBV6-5 with TRBJ2-7; D may be TRBD2 (6 bases). This CDR3 has 14 residues. V lost 2 bases, J lost 4 bases, and 12 bases lay in between. Germline values: CDR1 MNHEY, CDR2 SVGAGI. This CDR3 reads CASSYAGGFYEQYF. CDR3 coding DNA: TGTGCCAGCAGTTACGCCGGGGGTTTTTACGAGCAGTACTTC.

V is TRBV30 and J is TRBJ2-4; 8 bases align to TRBD2. V was pared by 1 base and J by 5 bases, with 7 bases of the junction left unmatched. The CDR3 is 15 residues long. CDR1 is GTSNPN, CDR2 SVGIG, per germline (reference sequence). The CDR3 region has the DNA TGTGCCTGGAGTGATCAGACTAGCGACCAAAACATTCAGTACTTC. Translation gives CAWSDQTSDQNIQYF.

CDR3 nucleotides: TGTGCCTGGAGTGACTGGGGACAGCTATATGAAAAACTGTTTTTT. It encodes CAWSDWGQLYEKLFF. V usage is TRBV30 and J usage is TRBJ1-4; 7 bases agree with TRBD1. The CDR3 is made up of 15 amino acids. Per germline, CDR1 GTSNPN and CDR2 SVGIG (reference sequence). With 1 base clipped from V and 6 bases from J, the junction kept 8 bases outside the gene matches.

The genes are TRBV30 and TRBJ2-7; TRBD1 might be the D (6 bases). Per germline, CDR1 GTSNPN and CDR2 SVGIG (reference sequence). Trimming took off 4 bases at V and 2 bases at J, with 15 bases between the two ends. This CDR3 has 14 residues. The CDR3 region has the DNA TGTGCCTGGACCCTGGGGGCAGGAGCCTACGAGCAGTACTTC. Protein sequence: CAWTLGAGAYEQYF.

The rearrangement joins TRBV18 to TRBJ1-2; 8 nucleotides line up with TRBD1. With 3 bases clipped from V and 6 bases from J, the junction kept 9 bases outside the gene matches. CDR3 length equals 15 residues. Germline values: CDR1 KGHSH, CDR2 LQKENI. CDR3 residues: CASSPGQGRQDGYTF. CDR3 nucleotides: TGTGCCAGCTCACCTGGACAGGGCCGCCAGGATGGCTACACCTTC.

The chain links TRBV5-1 to TRBJ1-6; 7 bases agree with TRBD1. The CDR3 has 14 residues. V was clipped by 3 bases and J by 10 bases; unmatched bases: 7. Germline V gene data show CDR1 as SGHRS and CDR2 as YFSETQ. This CDR3 is CASSWARGISPLHF. Here the CDR3 DNA reads TGCGCCAGCAGCTGGGCCAGGGGGATATCACCCCTCCACTTT.

The rearrangement links TRBV7-9 to TRBJ2-2; tentative D call: TRBD2 (5 bases). Trimming left V 5 bases short and J 2 bases short, with 12 bases between. Germline CDR1 is SEHNR and CDR2 is FQNEAQ (reference sequence). The CDR3 covers 15 residues. In DNA form, the CDR3 reads TGTGCCAGCAGCCCCCCCGGGATAAACACCGGGGAGCTGTTTTTT. Translated, it gives CASSPPGINTGELFF.

The chain joins TRBV30 to TRBJ2-7; a weak D match, TRBD2 (5 bases). Germline V gene sequence: CDR1 GTSNPN, CDR2 SVGIG (reference sequence). Trimming removed 0 bases at V and 2 bases at J, with 11 bases between. The CDR3 runs 14 residues. CDR3 sequence reads: CAWSVLGKTYEQYF. The DNA of the CDR3 is TGTGCCTGGAGTGTACTCGGGAAGACCTACGAGCAGTACTTC.

The rearrangement uses TRBV19 and TRBJ2-2; 10 bases are a match to TRBD2. Germline CDR1 is LNHDA and CDR2 is SQIVND (reference sequence). Trimming cost V 6 bases and J 4 bases; bases outside gene matches: 5. This CDR3 has 15 amino acids. The CDR3 sequence is CASSKLAGTTGELFF. The DNA of the CDR3 is TGTGCCAGTAGCAAACTAGCGGGAACCACCGGGGAGCTGTTTTTT.

This chain uses TRBV20-1 with TRBJ2-7; 8 bases match TRBD2. Germline CDR1 DFQATT, CDR2 SNEGSKA (reference sequence). CDR3 length: 11 amino acids. V trimming: 5 bases; J trimming: 6 bases; junction bases outside the gene matches: 3. CDR3 in amino acids: CSAGTSGEQYF. CDR3 in DNA: TGCAGTGCTGGTACTAGCGGCGAGCAGTACTTC.

The J gene is TRBJ1-2, the V gene TRBV6-5, with 8 bases identical to TRBD1. This CDR3 is built from 13 residues. V lost 6 bases and J lost 6; bases outside the gene matches: 6. CDR1 is MNHEY, CDR2 SVGAGI, per germline. The CDR3 nucleotides are TGTGCCAGCAGGAACAGGGGGAGGGATGGCTACACCTTC. It yields the protein CASRNRGRDGYTF.

The rearrangement joins TRBV7-9 to TRBJ2-7, with TRBD2 as a possible D gene (6 bases). This CDR3 contains 14 residues. Germline CDR1 reads SEHNR; CDR2 reads FQNEAQ (reference sequence). V gave up 6 bases and J gave up 2 bases, with 14 bases separating them. This chain's CDR3 is CASRPGTYPYEQYF. For the CDR3, the DNA is TGTGCCAGCAGACCCGGGACTTACCCCTACGAGCAGTACTTC.

This chain joins TRBV11-2 and TRBJ1-1; D perhaps matches TRBD1 (5 bases). The CDR3 length is 15 residues. From germline, CDR1 is SGHAT and CDR2 FQNNGV. Trimming pared 1 base from V and 4 bases from J, leaving 13 bases between. The CDR3 DNA sequence: TGTGCCAGCAGCTTAGGTTCGGGCAGGGCCACTGAAGCTTTCTTT. Translation gives CASSLGSGRATEAFF.

The chain joins TRBV5-4 to TRBJ2-7, with 11 bases matching TRBD1. The ends lost 5 bases at V and 3 bases at J; junction bases unmatched: 7. Germline V gene lookup returns CDR1 SGHNT and CDR2 YYREEE (reference sequence). This CDR3 is built from 15 residues. The CDR3 DNA is TGTGCCAGCAGATCAGGACAGGGGGCTGTCTACGAGCAGTACTTC. It yields the protein CASRSGQGAVYEQYF.

The J gene is TRBJ2-1, the V gene TRBV5-1; D may be TRBD2 (6 bases). Germline V gene sequence: CDR1 SGHRS, CDR2 YFSETQ. The V end was cut by 0 bases, the J end by 4 bases, with 11 bases between. The CDR3 has 15 amino acids. The chain's CDR3 is CASSLEAGMYNEQFF. CDR3 sequence (DNA): TGCGCCAGCAGCTTGGAGGCGGGGATGTACAATGAGCAGTTCTTC.

The gene calls are TRBV6-1 and TRBJ1-4, with 7 bases lining up with TRBD1. Germline assignment: CDR1 MNHNS and CDR2 SASEGT. The CDR3 is made up of 15 amino acids. Trimming took 3 bases from V and 10 from J; bases not matched to a gene: 11. CDR3 residues: CASSEVRGNARKLFF. As DNA, the CDR3 is TGTGCCAGCAGTGAGGTCAGGGGGAACGCGCGAAAACTGTTTTTT.

V usage is TRBV30 and J usage is TRBJ2-7; a weak D match, TRBD2 (5 bases). Trimming took off 0 bases at V and 2 bases at J, with 11 bases between the two ends. The CDR3 has 14 residues. Germline V gene lookup returns CDR1 GTSNPN and CDR2 SVGIG (reference sequence). The CDR3 here is CAWSVLSSAYEQYF. The DNA for the CDR3 is TGTGCCTGGAGTGTACTTAGTAGCGCCTACGAGCAGTACTTC.

The chain joins TRBV10-2 to TRBJ2-7; D gene unclear. CDR1 and CDR2 (germline): WSHSY, SAAADI. Trimming left V 1 base short and J 2 bases short, with 9 bases between. CDR3 length: 14 amino acids. The CDR3 bases are TGCGCCAGCAGTGAGTATGGCAGCGCCTACGAGCAGTACTTC. This codes for CASSEYGSAYEQYF.

This chain joins TRBV4-1 and TRBJ2-3, with D possibly TRBD2 on 5 matching bases. The germline V gene has CDR1 MGHRA and CDR2 YSYEKL. V was shortened by 1 base and J by 5 bases, with 13 bases between the two germline ends. The CDR3 sequence is 15 residues long. The CDR3 sequence: CASSQGQLGVDTQYF. DNA of the CDR3: TGCGCCAGCAGCCAAGGGCAACTCGGGGTAGATACGCAGTATTTT.

With respect to this clone: A junction boundary mismatches the germline segment, possibly from a read error. V gene TRBV18 combines with J gene TRBJ2-1, with 16 bases aligning to TRBD2. Germline CDR1 is KGHSH and CDR2 is LQKENI. The CDR3 loop spans 16 amino acids. CDR3 in amino acids: CASAPPGLAGGDEQFF. DNA of the CDR3: TGTGCCAGCGCACCGCCGGGACTAGCGGGGGGGGATGAGCAGTTCTTC.